The clone carrying this TCR beta chain was recorded many times. Antigen specificity is unknown. The germline V gene has CDR1 DFQATT and CDR2 SNEGSKA (reference sequence). Trimming shortened V by 6 bases and J by 0 bases, and 18 bases separated the two germline ends. The CDR3 is 15 amino acids. This entry comes from a study of identical twins. Study observations and caveats: Beta out-of-frame sequences showed weaker excess sharing between twins. It was possible that invariant MAIT and iNKT cells partly confounded the zero-insertion analyses.

The donor group consisted entirely of healthy Caucasians. Unique molecular identifiers were in the cDNA, with template-switch universal primer binding. TCRdb processed the 5' RACE reads anew with MiXCR; each CDR3 protein has one entry. The repertoire includes hundreds of thousands of distinct CDR3 sequences, 8.6% of them detected once, and about 0.98% sits in the top ten. This same sample was also taken into another study, of yellow fever vaccine responses in identical twins.

The TCR sequence derives from a woman aged 18-30 years in good health. The V call is TRBV20-1, the J call TRBJ2-7, with no clear D. The sequenced material came from PBMCs. For the CDR3, the DNA is TGCAGTGCCATCAACCGGGCCTCCGACTCCTACGAGCAGTACTTC. Encoded protein: CSAINRASDSYEQYF.